This passage covers 31 T cell receptor beta chains from one sample sequenced in a study of T cells in Graves' hyperthyroidism and ophthalmopathy. TCR beta CDR3 sequences were amplified from RNA transcripts. The primer set for the first-round RT-PCR of the TCR CDR3 was HTBI. TCRdb passed the multiplex PCR reads through MiXCR, listing each CDR3 protein once. This sample yields fewer than 550,000 distinct CDR3 sequences, of which around 22% are seen a single time; about 10% belongs to the top ten. The sequenced sample was blood. These receptors originate from a woman under 40 with Graves' ophthalmopathy.

Ten or more counts support this clonotype. The genes are TRBV7-2 and TRBJ1-2; 11 bases map to TRBD1. V shed 2 bases, J shed 2 bases, and the junction held 4 bases outside the gene matches. Germline assignment: CDR1 SGHTA and CDR2 FQGNSA. The CDR3 runs 16 residues. CDR3 nucleotide sequence: TGTGCCAGCAGCTTAAAAGGGACAGGGGGGAACTATGGCTACACCTTC. It codes for CASSLKGTGGNYGYTF.

The rearrangement uses TRBV4-3 and TRBJ2-5, with D unclear. The length of the CDR3 is 14 residues. CDR1 and CDR2 from the germline V gene are LGHNA and YSLEER. V lost 4 bases to trimming and J lost 5 bases, with 14 bases between them. CDR3 in amino acids: CASSPLGFGETQYF. CDR3 nucleotide sequence: TGCGCCAGCAGCCCTCTAGGATTCGGGGAGACCCAGTACTTC.

This clonotype was seen many times. The V and J genes are TRBV29-1 and TRBJ1-2; D possibly corresponds to TRBD1 (5 bases). The V and J ends lost 7 bases and 4 bases respectively, with 16 bases between them. CDR3 length: 13 amino acids. Germline assignment: CDR1 SQVTM and CDR2 ANQGSEA. CDR3 DNA sequence: TGCAGCGGTGGACCCTTAGGGGTCTATGGCTACACCTTC. Translating it yields CSGGPLGVYGYTF.

The chain is built from TRBV6-1 and TRBJ2-7; 8 positions agree with TRBD2. This CDR3 region has 14 residues. With V trimmed by 6 bases and J by 2 bases, 6 bases remained unmatched. CDR1 is MNHNS and CDR2 is SASEGT in the germline V gene. For the CDR3, the DNA is TGTGCCAGCAGCTCTAGCGGGCCTACCTACGAGCAGTACTTC. This codes for CASSSSGPTYEQYF.

This clonotype was seen many times. The chain combines TRBV3-1 with TRBJ1-2; D unresolved. V was clipped by 0 bases and J by 3 bases, with 8 bases between them. Germline V gene sequence: CDR1 LGHDT, CDR2 YNNKEL (reference sequence). This CDR3 has 14 residues. The CDR3, as DNA: TGTGCCAGCAGCCAAGACCCTCTCTACTATGGCTACACCTTC. It yields the protein CASSQDPLYYGYTF. Filled out from reference TRBV3-1 and TRBJ1-2, the complete variable domain reads DTAVSQTPKYLVTQMGNDKSIKCEQNLGHDTMYWYKQDSKKFLKIMFSYNNKELIINETVPNRFSPKSPDKAHLNLHINSLELGDSAVYFCASSQDPLYYGYTFGSGTRLTVV.

V is TRBV4-2 and J is TRBJ1-3; no clear D. The germline V and J ends were trimmed by 0 bases and 0 bases, with 9 bases remaining between them. The CDR3 is made up of 16 amino acids. In germline, CDR1 is LGHNA, CDR2 YNFKEQ. The CDR3 is CASSQDPATSGNTIYF. The DNA of the CDR3 is TGTGCCAGCAGCCAAGATCCAGCTACCTCTGGAAACACCATATATTTT.

This clonotype was counted many times. V and J are TRBV11-2 and TRBJ2-5, with D hard to call. Germline V gene lookup returns CDR1 SGHAT and CDR2 FQNNGV. The CDR3 is made up of 12 amino acids. Trimming shortened V by 1 base and J by 4 bases, and 4 bases separated the two germline ends. DNA of the CDR3: TGTGCCAGCAGCTTAGTCAGAGAGACCCAGTACTTC. Amino acid sequence: CASSLVRETQYF.

To note about this clonotype: The conserved phenylalanine or tryptophan is not found at the CDR3 terminus, so this likely reflects a read error. Because the CDR3's place on the DNA is in doubt, the DNA is left out and the CDR3 is given as listed by TCRdb. This chain joins TRBV6-1 and TRBJ2-2; the listed D gene, TRBD1, was not tested against the DNA. The CDR3 is 12 amino acids long, termini counted. Germline V CDR1 and CDR2: MNHNS, SASEGT. This CDR3 is CASRDRAGELCV.

This clonotype was detected many times. The chain uses TRBV6-1 and TRBJ2-5, with D tentatively TRBD1 or TRBD2 (5 bases each). Looked up from germline, CDR1 is MNHNS and CDR2 is SASEGT. This CDR3 spans 14 amino acids. The V end was cut by 6 bases, the J end by 5 bases, with 16 bases between. CDR3 loop: CASREWGIEETQYF. DNA of the CDR3: TGTGCCAGCAGGGAGTGGGGGATTGAGGAGACCCAGTACTTC.

This chain connects TRBV15 to TRBJ2-2; possible D gene TRBD1, 6 bases. V gave up 1 base and J gave up 0 bases, with 12 bases separating them. CDR1 and CDR2 from the germline V gene are LNHNV and YYDKDF (reference sequence). The CDR3 is 17 residues long. The CDR3 bases are TGTGCCACCAGCAGAGGGGGGACACCGACGAACACCGGGGAGCTGTTTTTT. Its protein product is CATSRGGTPTNTGELFF.

With regard to this clonotype: The junction departs from the called germline gene at one end, perhaps through a read error. The DNA for the CDR3 is TGTGCCAGCAGCTTAGTCAGGAATGAGAACACCGGGGAGCTGTGTTTT. This gives the protein CASSLVRNENTGELCF. The chain combines TRBV7-6 with TRBJ2-2; D might be TRBD2 (5 bases). CDR1 is SGHVS, CDR2 FNYEAQ, per germline. This CDR3 is built from 16 residues.

This clonotype was seen ten or more times. This rearrangement joins TRBV6-5 to TRBJ2-5; 7 positions match TRBD1. Trimming at V came to 7 bases and at J to 3 bases, leaving 5 bases not matched to a gene. Germline assignment: CDR1 MNHEY and CDR2 SVGAGI. The CDR3 totals 13 residues. The CDR3 reads CASIPGQEETQYF. Here the CDR3 DNA reads TGTGCCAGCATTCCTGGACAGGAAGAGACCCAGTACTTC.

This clonotype appeared a few times. The chain's CDR3 is CATSDPGQGGGYTF. CDR3 bases: TGTGCCACCAGTGACCCTGGACAGGGAGGAGGCTACACCTTC. This sequence joins TRBV24-1 and TRBJ1-2; 8 bases line up with TRBD1. The ends lost 4 bases at V and 8 bases at J; junction bases unmatched: 8. Germline lookup yields CDR1 KGHDR and CDR2 SFDVKD. The CDR3 consists of 14 residues.

The chain has TRBV24-1 and TRBJ2-5; TRBD2 matches at 12 bases. The CDR3 sequence is 16 residues long. The V and J ends lost 4 bases and 2 bases, in that order; junction bases with no gene match: 4. Germline CDR1 is KGHDR and CDR2 is SFDVKD. The CDR3 loop is CATSDPTSGGQETQYF. CDR3 sequence (DNA): TGTGCCACCAGTGACCCGACTAGCGGGGGACAAGAGACCCAGTACTTC.

Ten or more counts support this clonotype. V gene TRBV4-3 combines with J gene TRBJ1-2; 8 positions agree with TRBD1. This CDR3 contains 16 residues. Germline CDR1 and CDR2: LGHNA and YSLEER. The junction had 10 bases not matched to a gene; V was cut back by 0 bases and J by 7 bases. This chain's CDR3 is CASSQDRTGTLRGYTF. Here the CDR3 DNA reads TGCGCCAGCAGCCAAGACAGGACAGGGACTCTTCGTGGCTACACCTTC.

The chain carries TRBV4-1 and TRBJ1-1; no reliable D call. CDR3 length equals 11 residues. The V and J ends lost 0 bases and 9 bases respectively, with 5 bases between them. CDR1 is MGHRA, CDR2 YSYEKL, per germline. The CDR3 region has the DNA TGCGCCAGCAGCCAAGACAGGAAAGCTTTCTTT. It yields the protein CASSQDRKAFF.

The sample holds one count of this clonotype. The chain uses TRBV6-5 and TRBJ1-2; 7 positions agree with TRBD1. The germline V gene encodes CDR1 MNHEY and CDR2 SVGAGI. The J segment lost 5 bases and the V segment lost 3 bases, leaving 6 bases of the junction unmatched. CDR3 length: 14 residues. This CDR3 reads CASSYGQERYGYTF. DNA for the CDR3: TGTGCCAGCAGTTATGGACAGGAGAGATATGGCTACACCTTC.

This clonotype was seen repeatedly, ten times or more. This chain uses TRBV20-1 with TRBJ2-7; TRBD1 aligns across 10 bases. J gave up 0 bases and V 7 bases, and 9 bases lay outside the gene matches. CDR3 size: 15 residues. Germline V gene lookup returns CDR1 DFQATT and CDR2 SNEGSKA (reference sequence). This CDR3 reads CSGLTGGTYSYEQYF. The CDR3 DNA follows: TGCAGTGGACTGACAGGGGGCACATACTCCTACGAGCAGTACTTC.

This rearrangement joins TRBV11-2 to TRBJ2-7; 10 bases agree with TRBD2. This CDR3 is built from 18 residues. Looked up from germline, CDR1 is SGHAT and CDR2 is FQNNGV. J lost 7 bases, V lost 5 bases, and 20 bases had no gene match. The CDR3 sequence: CASSRAGISGRPGWEQYF. The CDR3 DNA sequence: TGTGCCAGCAGCCGCGCGGGTATTAGCGGGAGGCCGGGGTGGGAGCAGTACTTC. The full variable domain, its missing parts supplied by reference TRBV11-2 and TRBJ2-7, is EAGVAQSPRYKIIEKRQSVAFWCNPISGHATLYWYQQILGQGPKLLIQFQNNGVVDDSQLPKDRFSAERLKGVDSTLKIQPAKLEDSAVYLCASSRAGISGRPGWEQYFGPGTRLTVT.

Worth noting for this clonotype: The junction departs from germline at one end; a sequencing error may be responsible. The chain links TRBV6-1 to TRBJ1-1; D is unresolved. Germline CDR1 and CDR2: MNHNS and SASEGT. The CDR3 runs 12 residues. DNA of the CDR3: TGTGCCAGCAGTCTCGTTGACACTGAAGCTTGCTTT. Its translation: CASSLVDTEACF.

This clonotype was seen repeatedly, ten times or more. The rearrangement links TRBV29-1 to TRBJ2-5, with D unresolved. Trimming shortened V by 2 bases and J by 4 bases, and 11 bases separated the two germline ends. Germline V gene sequence: CDR1 SQVTM, CDR2 ANQGSEA. The CDR3 is made up of 13 amino acids. The CDR3 spells CSVEIGTGETQYF. CDR3 DNA: TGCAGCGTTGAAATCGGCACGGGAGAGACCCAGTACTTC. Variable domain in full (rest from reference TRBV29-1 and TRBJ2-5): SAVISQKPSRDICQRGTSLTIQCQVDSQVTMMFWYRQQPGQSLTLIATANQGSEATYESGFVIDKFPISRPNLTFSTLTVSNMSPEDSSIYLCSVEIGTGETQYFGPGTRLLVL.

The table lists this clonotype with many counts. This CDR3 is CASSQEGGTEAFF. CDR3 bases: TGTGCCAGCAGCCAAGAAGGTGGAACTGAAGCTTTCTTT. This sequence joins TRBV3-1 and TRBJ1-1, with D unresolved. Deletions cut 0 bases from V and 5 bases from J, with 7 bases between. Germline V gene sequence: CDR1 LGHDT, CDR2 YNNKEL (reference sequence). This CDR3 region has 13 residues.

The chain uses TRBV6-1 and TRBJ2-7, with TRBD2 matching over 14 bases. V trimming: 5 bases; J trimming: 4 bases; junction bases outside the gene matches: 4. Germline CDR1 and CDR2: MNHNS and SASEGT. This CDR3 region has 15 residues. CDR3 nucleotide sequence: TGTGCCAGCAGTCCAGGGACTAGCGGGGGTTACGAGCAGTACTTC. Its translation: CASSPGTSGGYEQYF.

This chain uses TRBV4-1 with TRBJ1-2; maybe TRBD1 (6 bases). CDR3 size: 14 residues. Germline V CDR1 and CDR2: MGHRA, YSYEKL. V lost 2 bases, J lost 7 bases, and 14 bases lay in between. The DNA for the CDR3 is TGCGCCAGCAGCCAAAAAACAGGGTTGGGTGGCTACACCTTC. As protein: CASSQKTGLGGYTF.

The J gene is TRBJ2-7, the V gene TRBV9; possibly TRBD2 for D (5 bases). This CDR3 has 14 amino acids. Looked up from germline, CDR1 is SGDLS and CDR2 is YYNGEE. V was trimmed by 0 bases and J by 9 bases, leaving 16 bases between them. Written as DNA, the CDR3 is TGTGCCAGCAGCGTAGCTCCGGCAGCCGAGGGGCAGTACTTC. It encodes CASSVAPAAEGQYF.

This clonotype was found many times. The chain uses TRBV7-2 and TRBJ1-3; possible D gene TRBD1, 5 bases. Trimming removed 5 bases at V and 7 bases at J, with 15 bases between. Germline V gene sequence: CDR1 SGHTA, CDR2 FQGNSA. The length of the CDR3 is 14 residues. The chain's CDR3 is CASSPDSSTNTIYF. In DNA form, the CDR3 reads TGTGCCAGCAGCCCTGACAGTTCAACTAACACCATATATTTT.

This clonotype was seen many times. V usage is TRBV6-2 or TRBV6-3 and J usage is TRBJ1-1; the match to TRBD1 covers 9 bases. Germline V gives CDR1 MNHEY, CDR2 SVGEGT. The V and J ends lost 4 bases and 1 base, in that order; junction bases with no gene match: 13. This CDR3 is 18 amino acids long. The CDR3 sequence is CASSSPVDRGIGNTEAFF. CDR3 sequence (DNA): TGTGCCAGCAGTTCCCCAGTGGACAGGGGAATTGGGAACACTGAAGCTTTCTTT.

Many counts were recorded for this clonotype. The chain couples TRBV6-5 to TRBJ2-5, with a tentative D call TRBD1 (6 bases). CDR1 is MNHEY and CDR2 is SVGAGI in the germline V gene. The CDR3 extends over 13 amino acids. V shed 9 bases and J shed 4 bases, with 15 bases lying between them. In DNA, the CDR3 is TGTGCCAGTTCACAGGGTAGGGGAGAGACCCAGTACTTC. Protein sequence: CASSQGRGETQYF.

This clonotype came up a few times. V usage is TRBV24-1 and J usage is TRBJ2-5, with 7 bases matching TRBD1. V lost 2 bases to trimming and J lost 2 bases; unmatched junction nucleotides: 1. Germline CDR1 is KGHDR and CDR2 is SFDVKD. This CDR3 region has 14 residues. CDR3 residues: CATSDSGQQETQYF. CDR3 coding DNA: TGTGCCACCAGTGATTCGGGACAGCAAGAGACCCAGTACTTC.

This clonotype occurred many times. The chain uses TRBV5-1 and TRBJ1-3, with 7 bases that match TRBD1. The CDR3 is made up of 16 amino acids. Germline values: CDR1 SGHRS, CDR2 YFSETQ. V shed 4 bases, J shed 2 bases, and the junction held 9 bases outside the gene matches. The DNA for the CDR3 is TGCGCCAGCAGCCCACGCCAAGGACAGGCTGGAAACACCATATATTTT. The encoded protein is CASSPRQGQAGNTIYF.

This clonotype has a count of ten or more. The CDR3 spells CASSLARAGLSYEQYF. CDR3 DNA sequence: TGTGCCAGCAGCTTAGCGAGGGCAGGCCTTTCCTACGAGCAGTACTTC. The gene calls are TRBV7-2 and TRBJ2-7; D may be TRBD2 (5 bases). This CDR3 is 16 amino acids long. Trimming removed 0 bases at V and 1 base at J, with 13 bases between. Looked up from germline, CDR1 is SGHTA and CDR2 is FQGNSA.